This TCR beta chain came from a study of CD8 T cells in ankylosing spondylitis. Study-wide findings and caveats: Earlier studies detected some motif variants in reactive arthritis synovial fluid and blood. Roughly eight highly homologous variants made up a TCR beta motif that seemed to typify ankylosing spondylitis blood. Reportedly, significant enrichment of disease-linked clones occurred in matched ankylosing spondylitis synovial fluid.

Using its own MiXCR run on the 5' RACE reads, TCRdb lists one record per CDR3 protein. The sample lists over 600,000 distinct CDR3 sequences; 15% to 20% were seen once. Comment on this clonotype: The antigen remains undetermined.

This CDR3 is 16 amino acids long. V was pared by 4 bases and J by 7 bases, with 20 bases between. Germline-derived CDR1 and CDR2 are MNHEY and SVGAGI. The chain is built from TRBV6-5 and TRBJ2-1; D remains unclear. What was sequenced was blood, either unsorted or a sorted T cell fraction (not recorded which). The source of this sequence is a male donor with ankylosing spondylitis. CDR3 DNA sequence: TGTGCCAGCAGTTTCGCCCTGGTCCCCCCGTCAAATGAGCAGTTCTTC. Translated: CASSFALVPPSNEQFF.